The sequence of this T cell receptor (beta chain) was determined in a study of cytomegalovirus exposure and HLA in healthy donors. Study-wide context: T cells numbering around 190 million yielded more than 95 million unique TCR beta sequences in an earlier analysis.

Findings and caveats of the study: TRBV6-2, TRBV6-3 and some other V segments were excluded as indistinguishable. A previous analysis found most TCR beta V segments productive roughly 87% or roughly 30% of the time. In a later analysis, parvovirus B19, influenza, CMV and Epstein-Barr virus appeared linked to several top co-occurrence clusters.

For this clone: Its antigen remains unidentified.

The PCR made use of 60 Vbeta and 13 Jbeta primers. The method was immunoSEQ multiplex PCR; TCRdb's version includes in-frame clones alone and lacks a portion of them. The table lists approximately 110,000 clones, around 72% of them singletons. The V segment lost 3 bases and the J segment 4 bases; nucleotides outside the gene matches: 5. The CDR3 runs 14 residues. Germline assignment: CDR1 SGDLS and CDR2 YYNGEE. V and J are TRBV9 and TRBJ1-2; 8 nucleotides agree with TRBD1. This TCR derives from a woman between 40 and 50 years old in good health and CMV-seropositive. Sequenced material: PBMCs. CDR3 bases: TGTGCCAGCAGCGCTTGGACAGGGCCCTATGGCTACACCTTC. Its translation is CASSAWTGPYGYTF. Based on the CDR3 plus reference TRBV9 and TRBJ1-2, the full variable domain is DSGVTQTPKHLITATGQRVTLRCSPRSGDLSVYWYQQSLDQGLQFLIQYYNGEERAKGNILERFSAQQFPDLHSELNLSSLELGDSALYFCASSAWTGPYGYTFGSGTRLTVV.